Listed below are T cell receptor beta chains from one sample, sequenced in a study of shared clonotypes between healthy human individuals. TCRdb's copy holds only in-frame clones and misses some; the assay was immunoSEQ multiplex PCR. The sample contains about 2.1 million clones, 90% to 95% of which appear only once. Sequences were obtained from naive CD8+ T cells from PBMCs. These receptors were taken from a young man in good health. Some clones in this sample may be carry-over from other donors' samples. CDR3s include the opening cysteine and the closing phenylalanine or tryptophan. The D gene is left open where the match is weak. Size is stated for part of the rows, as once, few or many counts, or as a class when the clone is expanded.

V gene: TRBV10-3; D gene: TRBD2; J gene: TRBJ2-3; clone size: .; CDR3 protein: CAISYFNPQEREHTQYF; CDR3 DNA: TGTGCCATCAGCTACTTCAACCCCCAAGAGCGGGAGCATACGCAGTATTTT
V gene: TRBV6-5; D gene: .; J gene: TRBJ1-1; clone size: .; CDR3 protein: CASSLDLDTEAFF; CDR3 DNA: TGTGCCAGCAGTTTGGATTTAGACACTGAAGCTTTCTTT
V gene: TRBV7-9; D gene: .; J gene: TRBJ2-5; clone size: .; CDR3 protein: CASRRRGQETQYF; CDR3 DNA: TGTGCCAGCAGGAGAAGGGGCCAGGAGACCCAGTACTTC
V gene: TRBV29-1; D gene: .; J gene: TRBJ1-1; clone size: .; CDR3 protein: CSVAGHGMNTEAFF; CDR3 DNA: TGCAGCGTTGCAGGACATGGGATGAACACTGAAGCTTTCTTT
V gene: TRBV5-1; D gene: .; J gene: TRBJ1-3; clone size: .; CDR3 protein: CASSLWVGGTGNTIYF; CDR3 DNA: TGCGCCAGCAGCTTGTGGGTCGGAGGGACCGGAAACACCATATATTTT
V gene: TRBV7-8; D gene: TRBD2; J gene: TRBJ2-1; clone size: .; CDR3 protein: CASSFGAGGPIEQFF; CDR3 DNA: TGTGCCAGCAGCTTTGGGGCGGGAGGGCCCATTGAGCAGTTCTTC
V gene: TRBV6-5; D gene: .; J gene: TRBJ1-2; clone size: .; CDR3 protein: CASSYSSRVNYGYTF; CDR3 DNA: TGTGCCAGCAGTTACTCGAGCAGGGTTAACTATGGCTACACCTTC
V gene: TRBV11-3; D gene: TRBD2; J gene: TRBJ2-1; clone size: .; CDR3 protein: CASSPVAGAVYEQFF; CDR3 DNA: TGTGCCAGCAGCCCAGTAGCGGGAGCAGTCTATGAGCAGTTCTTC
V gene: TRBV7-3; D gene: TRBD2; J gene: TRBJ2-3; clone size: .; CDR3 protein: CASSSLAGGSDTQYF; CDR3 DNA: TGTGCCAGCAGTTCTCTAGCGGGAGGGTCAGATACGCAGTATTTT
V gene: TRBV28; D gene: .; J gene: TRBJ1-1; clone size: .; CDR3 protein: CASRSQGGTEAFF; CDR3 DNA: TGTGCCAGCAGAAGTCAGGGAGGCACTGAAGCTTTCTTT
V gene: TRBV7-8; D gene: .; J gene: TRBJ1-5; clone size: .; CDR3 protein: CASSSVGGPQPQHF; CDR3 DNA: TGTGCCAGCAGCTCCGTTGGGGGGCCTCAGCCCCAGCATTTT
V gene: TRBV7-9; D gene: TRBD2; J gene: TRBJ2-3; clone size: .; CDR3 protein: CASSLAGAGVTDTQYF; CDR3 DNA: TGTGCCAGCAGCTTAGCGGGAGCGGGGGTCACAGATACGCAGTATTTT
V gene: TRBV7-9; D gene: TRBD2; J gene: TRBJ2-4; clone size: once; CDR3 protein: CASSPTSGSEDIQYF; CDR3 DNA: TGTGCCAGCAGCCCAACCAGCGGGAGTGAAGACATTCAGTACTTC
V gene: TRBV29-1; D gene: .; J gene: TRBJ2-5; clone size: .; CDR3 protein: CSVEERADRKETQYF; CDR3 DNA: TGCAGCGTCGAAGAAAGGGCGGACAGAAAAGAGACCCAGTACTTC
V gene: TRBV28; D gene: TRBD1; J gene: TRBJ2-7; clone size: .; CDR3 protein: CASSFSGQGTYEQYF; CDR3 DNA: TGTGCCAGCAGTTTTAGCGGACAGGGAACCTACGAGCAGTACTTC
V gene: TRBV30; D gene: .; J gene: TRBJ2-7; clone size: .; CDR3 protein: CAWSVRIYEQYF; CDR3 DNA: TGTGCCTGGAGTGTAAGGATCTACGAGCAGTACTTC
V gene: TRBV14; D gene: .; J gene: TRBJ2-4; clone size: .; CDR3 protein: CASSQARDWARDIQYF; CDR3 DNA: TGTGCCAGCAGCCAAGCCCGGGACTGGGCGAGGGACATTCAGTACTTC
V gene: TRBV5-1; D gene: .; J gene: TRBJ2-7; clone size: .; CDR3 protein: CASSHKTENYEQYF; CDR3 DNA: TGCGCCAGCAGCCACAAGACCGAGAACTACGAGCAGTACTTC
V gene: TRBV10-2; D gene: TRBD2; J gene: TRBJ2-5; clone size: .; CDR3 protein: CASSEEALAEYRQETQYF; CDR3 DNA: TGCGCCAGCAGTGAGGAGGCGCTAGCGGAGTACCGCCAAGAGACCCAGTACTTC
V gene: TRBV28; D gene: .; J gene: TRBJ2-2; clone size: .; CDR3 protein: CASSPPAGGNTGELFF; CDR3 DNA: TGTGCCAGCAGTCCACCTGCCGGGGGCAACACCGGGGAGCTGTTTTTT
V gene: TRBV10-1; D gene: .; J gene: TRBJ1-5; clone size: .; CDR3 protein: CASSESALRHYSNQPQHF; CDR3 DNA: TGCGCCAGCAGTGAGTCGGCACTTCGCCACTATAGCAATCAGCCCCAGCATTTT
V gene: TRBV7-9; D gene: .; J gene: TRBJ2-1; clone size: .; CDR3 protein: CASSPPLIGERGDEQFF; CDR3 DNA: TGTGCCAGCAGCCCCCCTCTAATAGGGGAGAGGGGCGATGAGCAGTTCTTC
V gene: TRBV27; D gene: TRBD2; J gene: TRBJ2-7; clone size: .; CDR3 protein: CASSLSRYSGTYEQYF; CDR3 DNA: TGTGCCAGCAGTTTATCCCGGTATAGCGGGACCTACGAGCAGTACTTC
V gene: TRBV7-2; D gene: .; J gene: TRBJ2-5; clone size: .; CDR3 protein: CASSSLDYRPMGTQYF; CDR3 DNA: TGTGCCAGCAGCTCTTTGGACTACAGACCTATGGGGACCCAGTACTTC
V gene: TRBV19; D gene: .; J gene: TRBJ1-2; clone size: .; CDR3 protein: CASSIAVMGVGYGYTF; CDR3 DNA: TGTGCCAGTAGTATTGCAGTTATGGGGGTTGGCTATGGCTACACCTTC
V gene: TRBV19; D gene: .; J gene: TRBJ2-1; clone size: .; CDR3 protein: CATGYRTVGNEQFF; CDR3 DNA: TGTGCCACCGGATATCGGACAGTCGGCAATGAGCAGTTCTTC